The 16 T cell receptor beta chains listed next were all sequenced from one sample in a study of T cell responses to AZD1222 COVID-19 vaccine. The data were produced by immunoSEQ multiplex PCR, yet TCRdb's version contains in-frame clones alone and is incomplete. This table has about 84,000 clones, approximately 83% appearing once. The starting material was peripheral blood, obtained 28 days after the second AZD1222 dose. These receptors all come from an adult who received the AZD1222 COVID-19 vaccine.

This rearrangement joins TRBV5-6 to TRBJ1-1, with D perhaps TRBD1 (5 bases). This CDR3 is built from 14 residues. Looked up from germline, CDR1 is SGHDT and CDR2 is YYEEEE. CDR3: CGTSISGTGTEAFF. The CDR3 nucleotides read TGTGGCACATCAATTTCGGGGACGGGCACTGAAGCTTTCTTT.

This rearrangement joins TRBV7-2 to TRBJ2-1, with a possible D match to TRBD1 (5 bases). Germline values: CDR1 SGHTA, CDR2 FQGNSA. V lost 3 bases, J lost 1 base, and 10 bases lay in between. The CDR3 runs to 15 residues. The DNA of the CDR3 is TGTGCCAGCAGCTTGGGGCGAATTTCCTACAATGAGCAGTTCTTC. It encodes CASSLGRISYNEQFF.

V is TRBV18 and J is TRBJ2-3, with no clear D. CDR1 KGHSH and CDR2 LQKENI come from the germline V gene. V was cut by 8 bases and J by 4 bases, with 13 bases left in between. This CDR3 has 13 residues. CDR3 in amino acids: CASTLGDADTQYF. CDR3 in DNA: TGTGCCAGCACCCTTGGGGATGCAGATACGCAGTATTTT.

The chain employs TRBV24-1 and TRBJ2-1; D may match TRBD1 or TRBD2 (5 bases each). The CDR3 runs 11 residues. Trimming stripped 5 bases from V and 12 bases from J, with 10 bases between. Germline-derived CDR1 and CDR2 are KGHDR and SFDVKD. The CDR3 loop is CATSVGTRQFF. In DNA, the CDR3 is TGTGCCACCAGTGTAGGGACCCGGCAGTTCTTC.

The chain joins TRBV11-2 to TRBJ1-1; D call uncertain. Trimming took off 1 base at V and 3 bases at J, with 12 bases between the two ends. The CDR3 loop spans 15 amino acids. The germline V gene encodes CDR1 SGHAT and CDR2 FQNNGV. CDR3 nucleotide sequence: TGTGCCAGCAGCTTAGGACGACCAAAGGACACTGAAGCTTTCTTT. Translation gives CASSLGRPKDTEAFF.

This chain uses TRBV19 with TRBJ2-7, with 8 nucleotides matching TRBD2. The CDR3 totals 16 residues. Germline CDR1 is LNHDA and CDR2 is SQIVND (reference sequence). V was clipped by 1 base and J by 2 bases; unmatched bases: 7. The CDR3, as DNA: TGTGCCAGTAGTATAGCCCTAGCGGGTAGCGCCTACGAGCAGTACTTC. This gives the protein CASSIALAGSAYEQYF.

V is TRBV18 and J is TRBJ1-6; D not certain. CDR1 and CDR2 from the germline V gene are KGHSH and LQKENI. CDR3 size: 16 residues. With 2 bases removed from V and 7 bases from J, the gap between germline ends came to 15 bases. The CDR3 region has the DNA TGTGCCAGCTCACCAAATAGCCGGTCGAGCAATTCACCCCTCCACTTT. Its translation is CASSPNSRSSNSPLHF.

The chain is built from TRBV14 and TRBJ2-6; D perhaps matches TRBD2 (7 bases). V lost 3 bases and J 0 bases, leaving 21 bases between the germline ends. The germline V gene encodes CDR1 SGHDN and CDR2 FVKESK. The CDR3 contains 20 residues. The CDR3 sequence: CASSHRTSGGPDSGANVLTF. DNA of the CDR3: TGTGCCAGCAGCCACCGAACTTCCGGGGGGCCCGACTCTGGGGCCAACGTCCTGACTTTC.

The V gene is TRBV3-1 (or the pseudogene TRBV3-2), the J gene TRBJ1-3, with D unresolved. With 1 base removed from V and 3 bases from J, the gap between germline ends came to 13 bases. Germline V gives CDR1 LGHDT, CDR2 YNNKEL (reference sequence). The CDR3 runs to 16 residues. The CDR3 spells CASSQAAGLSGNTIYF. CDR3 in DNA: TGTGCCAGCAGCCAAGCCGCGGGGTTGAGTGGAAACACCATATATTTT.

The rearrangement uses TRBV5-1 and TRBJ2-7, with D perhaps assigned TRBD1 or TRBD2 (6 bases each). Germline V gives CDR1 SGHRS, CDR2 YFSETQ. V gave up 4 bases and J gave up 4 bases, with 15 bases separating them. CDR3 length: 14 residues. The chain's CDR3 is CASSPSGGGYEQYF. CDR3 nucleotides: TGCGCCAGCAGCCCGTCCGGGGGCGGATACGAGCAGTACTTC.

The genes are TRBV25-1 and TRBJ1-4; D is undetermined. CDR1 and CDR2 (germline): MGHDK, SYGVNS. The CDR3 sequence is 12 residues long. V was cut by 4 bases and J by 10 bases, with 10 bases left in between. In DNA, the CDR3 is TGTGCCAGCAGTGCCGGGGATGGAAAACTGTTTTTT. This gives the protein CASSAGDGKLFF.

This chain joins TRBV6-5 and TRBJ2-7; the D is unclear. The CDR3 has 13 residues. In germline, CDR1 is MNHEY, CDR2 SVGAGI. V lost 2 bases and J lost 4, with 9 bases in between. The chain's CDR3 is CASSYGSQYEQYF. CDR3 nucleotides: TGTGCCAGCAGTTACGGTAGCCAATACGAGCAGTACTTC.

The V and J genes are TRBV28 and TRBJ2-1, with 13 bases matching TRBD2. With 4 bases clipped from V and 6 bases from J, the junction kept 3 bases outside the gene matches. The CDR3 consists of 15 residues. Germline values: CDR1 MDHEN, CDR2 SYDVKM. This CDR3 is CASSSWTSGSNEQFF. Written as DNA, the CDR3 is TGTGCCAGCAGTTCCTGGACTAGCGGGAGCAATGAGCAGTTCTTC. The entire variable domain, with the rest obtained from reference TRBV28 and TRBJ2-1, is as follows: DVKVTQSSRYLVKRTGEKVFLECVQDMDHENMFWYRQDPGLGLRLIYFSYDVKMKEKGDIPEGYSVSREKKERFSLILESASTNQTSMYLCASSSWTSGSNEQFFGPGTRLTVL.

The V gene is TRBV9, the J gene TRBJ1-1; 9 nucleotides line up with TRBD1. The CDR3 totals 14 residues. After removal of 4 bases from V and 5 bases from J, the junction contained 6 bases not matched to a gene. The V gene's germline CDR1 is SGDLS and CDR2 YYNGEE. CDR3: CASSSGQGNTEAFF. CDR3 DNA sequence: TGTGCCAGCAGCTCGGGACAGGGTAATACTGAAGCTTTCTTT.

V and J are TRBV9 and TRBJ1-1; D is unresolved. The germline V gene encodes CDR1 SGDLS and CDR2 YYNGEE. This CDR3 is built from 15 residues. V lost 0 bases and J lost 2, with 11 bases in between. This chain's CDR3 is CASSVEAELNTEAFF. The CDR3, as DNA: TGTGCCAGCAGCGTAGAGGCGGAATTAAACACTGAAGCTTTCTTT.

A single count supports this clone. This chain joins TRBV19 and TRBJ1-5, with D unresolved. This CDR3 is 17 amino acids long. Germline CDR1 and CDR2: LNHDA and SQIVND (reference sequence). Trimming took off 0 bases at V and 1 base at J, with 13 bases between the two ends. DNA of the CDR3: TGTGCCAGTAGTATAGATCAAGGCGCAGCGAGCAATCAGCCCCAGCATTTT. Its translation: CASSIDQGAASNQPQHF.